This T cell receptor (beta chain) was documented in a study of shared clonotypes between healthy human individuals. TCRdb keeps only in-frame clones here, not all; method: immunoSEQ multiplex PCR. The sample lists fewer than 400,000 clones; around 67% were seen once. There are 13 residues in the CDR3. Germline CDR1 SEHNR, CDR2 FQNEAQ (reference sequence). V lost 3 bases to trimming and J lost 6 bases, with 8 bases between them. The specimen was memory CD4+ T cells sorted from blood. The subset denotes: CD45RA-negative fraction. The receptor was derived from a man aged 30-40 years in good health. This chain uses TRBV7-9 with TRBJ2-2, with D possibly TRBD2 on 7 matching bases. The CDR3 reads CASSFGGPGELFF. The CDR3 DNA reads TGTGCCAGCAGCTTCGGGGGGCCCGGGGAGCTGTTTTTT.